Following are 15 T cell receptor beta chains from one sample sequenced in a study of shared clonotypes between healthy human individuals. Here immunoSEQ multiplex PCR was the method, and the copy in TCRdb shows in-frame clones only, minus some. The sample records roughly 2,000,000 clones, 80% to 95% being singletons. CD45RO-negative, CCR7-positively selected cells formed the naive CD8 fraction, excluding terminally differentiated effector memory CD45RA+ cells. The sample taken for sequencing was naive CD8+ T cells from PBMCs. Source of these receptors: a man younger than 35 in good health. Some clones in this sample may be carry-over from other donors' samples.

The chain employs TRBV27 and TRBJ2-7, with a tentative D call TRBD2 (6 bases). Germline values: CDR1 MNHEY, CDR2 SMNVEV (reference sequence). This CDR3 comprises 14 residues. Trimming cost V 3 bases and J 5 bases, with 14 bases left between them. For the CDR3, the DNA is TGTGCCAGCAGTTTCGGAGGGATGCCGAACGAGCAGTACTTC. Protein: CASSFGGMPNEQYF.

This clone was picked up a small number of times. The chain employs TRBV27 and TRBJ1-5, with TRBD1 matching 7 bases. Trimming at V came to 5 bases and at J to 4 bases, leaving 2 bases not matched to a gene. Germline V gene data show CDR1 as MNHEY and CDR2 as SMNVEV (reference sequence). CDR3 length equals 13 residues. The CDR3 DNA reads TGTGCCAGCAGTCAGGACAGGAATCAGCCCCAGCATTTT. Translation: CASSQDRNQPQHF.

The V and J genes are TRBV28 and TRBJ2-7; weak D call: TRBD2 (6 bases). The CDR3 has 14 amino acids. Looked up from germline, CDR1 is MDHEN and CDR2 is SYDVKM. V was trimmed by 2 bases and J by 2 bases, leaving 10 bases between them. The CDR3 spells CASSLADYPYEQYF. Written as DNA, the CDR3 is TGTGCCAGCAGTTTAGCGGACTACCCCTACGAGCAGTACTTC.

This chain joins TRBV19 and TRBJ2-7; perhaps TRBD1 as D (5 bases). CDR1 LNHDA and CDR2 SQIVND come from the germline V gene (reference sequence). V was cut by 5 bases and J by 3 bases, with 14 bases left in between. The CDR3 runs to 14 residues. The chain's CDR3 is CASSFRGRVYEQYF. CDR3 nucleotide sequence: TGTGCCAGTAGTTTTCGCGGCAGGGTCTACGAGCAGTACTTC.

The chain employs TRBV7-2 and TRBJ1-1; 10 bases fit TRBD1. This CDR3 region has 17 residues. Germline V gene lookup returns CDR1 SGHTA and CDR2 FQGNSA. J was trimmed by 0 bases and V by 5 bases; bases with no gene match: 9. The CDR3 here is CASSRDRGIIMNTEAFF. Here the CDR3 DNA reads TGTGCCAGCAGCCGGGACAGGGGAATAATTATGAACACTGAAGCTTTCTTT.

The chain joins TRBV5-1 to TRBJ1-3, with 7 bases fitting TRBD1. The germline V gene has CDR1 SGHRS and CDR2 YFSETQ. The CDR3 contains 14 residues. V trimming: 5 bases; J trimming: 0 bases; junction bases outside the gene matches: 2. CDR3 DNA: TGCGCCAGCAGTGGGACAGACTCTGGAAACACCATATATTTT. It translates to CASSGTDSGNTIYF.

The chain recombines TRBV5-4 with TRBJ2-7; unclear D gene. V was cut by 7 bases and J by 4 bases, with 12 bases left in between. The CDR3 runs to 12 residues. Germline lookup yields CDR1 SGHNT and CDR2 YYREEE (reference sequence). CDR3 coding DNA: TGTGCCAGCTCTGGGGATCGATACGAGCAGTACTTC. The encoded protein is CASSGDRYEQYF.

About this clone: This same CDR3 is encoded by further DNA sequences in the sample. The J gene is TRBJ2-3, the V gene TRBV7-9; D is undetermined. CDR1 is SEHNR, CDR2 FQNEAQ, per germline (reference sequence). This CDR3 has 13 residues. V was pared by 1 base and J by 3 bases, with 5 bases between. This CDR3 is CASSLVGTDTQYF. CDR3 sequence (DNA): TGTGCCAGCAGCTTAGTTGGAACAGATACGCAGTATTTT.

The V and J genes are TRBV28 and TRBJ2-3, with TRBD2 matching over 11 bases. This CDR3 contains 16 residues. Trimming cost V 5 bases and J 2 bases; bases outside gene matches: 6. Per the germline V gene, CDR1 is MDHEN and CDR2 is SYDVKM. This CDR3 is CASSLGTSGITDTQYF. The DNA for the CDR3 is TGTGCCAGCAGTCTCGGGACTAGCGGAATCACAGATACGCAGTATTTT.

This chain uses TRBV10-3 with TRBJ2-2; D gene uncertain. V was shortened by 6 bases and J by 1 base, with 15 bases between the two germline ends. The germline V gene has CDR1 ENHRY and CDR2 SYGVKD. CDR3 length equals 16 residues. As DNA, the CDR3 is TGTGCCATCAGGGAGCAATCGGTTCTGAACACCGGGGAGCTGTTTTTT. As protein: CAIREQSVLNTGELFF.

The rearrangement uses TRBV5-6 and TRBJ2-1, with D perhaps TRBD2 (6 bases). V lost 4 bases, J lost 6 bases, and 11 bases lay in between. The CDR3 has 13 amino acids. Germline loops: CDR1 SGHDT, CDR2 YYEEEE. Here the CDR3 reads CASSQTSINEQFF. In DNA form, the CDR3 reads TGTGCCAGCAGCCAGACTAGTATCAATGAGCAGTTCTTC.

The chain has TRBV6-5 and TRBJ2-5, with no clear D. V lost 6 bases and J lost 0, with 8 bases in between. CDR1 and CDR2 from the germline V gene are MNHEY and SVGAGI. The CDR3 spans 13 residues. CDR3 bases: TGTGCCAGCAGGGACCGGTACCAAGAGACCCAGTACTTC. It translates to CASRDRYQETQYF.

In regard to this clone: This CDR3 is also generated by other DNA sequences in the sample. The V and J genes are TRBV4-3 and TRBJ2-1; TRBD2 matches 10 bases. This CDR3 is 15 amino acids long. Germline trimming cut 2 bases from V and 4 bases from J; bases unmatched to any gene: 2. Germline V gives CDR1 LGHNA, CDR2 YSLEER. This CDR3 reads CASSQRLAGYNEQFF. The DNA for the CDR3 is TGCGCCAGCAGCCAAAGACTAGCGGGTTACAATGAGCAGTTCTTC.

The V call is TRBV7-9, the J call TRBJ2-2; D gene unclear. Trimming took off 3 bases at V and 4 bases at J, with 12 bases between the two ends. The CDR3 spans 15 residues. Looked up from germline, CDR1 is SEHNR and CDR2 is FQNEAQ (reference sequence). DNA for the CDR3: TGTGCCAGCAGCTTTGTTGGAAGGGCCACCGGGGAGCTGTTTTTT. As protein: CASSFVGRATGELFF.

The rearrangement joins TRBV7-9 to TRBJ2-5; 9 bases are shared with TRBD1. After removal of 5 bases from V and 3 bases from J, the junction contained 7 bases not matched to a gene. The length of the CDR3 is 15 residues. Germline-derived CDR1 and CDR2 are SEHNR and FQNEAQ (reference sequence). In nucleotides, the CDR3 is TGTGCCAGCAGCCGCCGGGACAGGGCGGAAGAGACCCAGTACTTC. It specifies CASSRRDRAEETQYF.